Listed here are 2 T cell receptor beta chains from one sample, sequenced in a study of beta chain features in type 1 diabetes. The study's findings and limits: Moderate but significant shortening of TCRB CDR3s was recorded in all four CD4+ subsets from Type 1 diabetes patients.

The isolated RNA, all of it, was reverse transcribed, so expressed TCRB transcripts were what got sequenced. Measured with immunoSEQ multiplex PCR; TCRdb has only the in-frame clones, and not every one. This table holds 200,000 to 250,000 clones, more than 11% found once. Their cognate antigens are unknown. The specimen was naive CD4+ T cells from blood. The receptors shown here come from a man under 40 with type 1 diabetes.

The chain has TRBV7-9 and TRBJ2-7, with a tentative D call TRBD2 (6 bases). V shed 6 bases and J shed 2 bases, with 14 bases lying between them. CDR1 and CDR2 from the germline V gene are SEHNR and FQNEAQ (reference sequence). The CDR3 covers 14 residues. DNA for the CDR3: TGTGCCAGCAGTCCCTTCGGGGGTGCCTACGAGCAGTACTTC. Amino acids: CASSPFGGAYEQYF.

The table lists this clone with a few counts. The CDR3 DNA sequence: TGTGCCAGCAGTGTTCGGGGTCTCAATGAGCAGTTCTTC. Translating it yields CASSVRGLNEQFF. The chain recombines TRBV6-1 with TRBJ2-1, with D possibly matching TRBD2 (5 bases). Trimming cost V 4 bases and J 6 bases, with 10 bases left between them. The CDR3 runs 13 residues. Germline V gene sequence: CDR1 MNHNS, CDR2 SASEGT.